Included here is one T cell receptor beta chain sequence, with context. The data belong to a study of OX40 agonist ivuxolimab in advanced cancers. Background on the study: Therapy given before enrollment (anti-PD-1, anti-PD-L1 or anti-CTLA-4) was allowed, and 30% to 50% had some.

CDR3 length: 18 amino acids. Trimming took 3 bases from V and 2 from J; bases not matched to a gene: 13. CDR1 and CDR2 from the germline V gene are LNHDA and SQIVND (reference sequence). The repertoire was sequenced with immunoSEQ multiplex PCR; TCRdb's copy has only in-frame clones and lacks some. The sample includes more than 75,000 clones, more than 70% of them seen just once. The sequence derives from an adult with an advanced solid tumor such as melanoma, head and neck, liver or kidney cancer. The source material was CD4+ or CD8+ T cells sorted from blood, sampled in a trial of the OX40 agonist ivuxolimab. The chain employs TRBV19 and TRBJ2-3, with TRBD2 matching 8 bases. CDR3 amino acids: CASSISPASGPSTDTQYF. In DNA, the CDR3 is TGTGCCAGTAGTATTTCCCCCGCTAGCGGGCCCTCCACAGATACGCAGTATTTT.